The entry below describes one T cell receptor beta chain. Its target antigen remains unknown. Base-call qualities are not available, and no considerably larger clone is one nucleotide away. The CDR3 goes from the cysteine to the phenylalanine over 15 residues. Only CDR3 DNA is held: 45 bases, read in frame from base 1. Trimming at the junction amounts to 1 base on V and 4 bases on J, and the germline ends lie 11 bases apart. The CDR1 and CDR2 encoded by the germline V gene are SGHTA and FQGNSA. Whole blood was collected in K2EDTA tubes by collaborating institutions according to the institutions' own protocols. Collaborator samples were shipped for TCRbeta analysis as frozen whole blood, isolated PBMCs, or DNA extracted from either sample type. The data originate from a study of blood T cell repertoires in COVID-19 (dated by TCRdb to about 2020). In terms of the full investigation: The collaborator samples originated in the United States, Italy and Spain and spanned the acute and convalescent phases of COVID-19. The repertoires were released in a freely available public database meant as a resource for research on the immune response to SARS-CoV-2. The prospective study material was composed of cDNA or gDNA derived from T cells, B-cell-depleted T cells, or PBMCs. Sample metadata almost always included a de-identified subject ID, COVID-19 status, age in years and sex. The dataset comprised deeply sampled blood TCRbeta repertoires from subjects exposed to, actively infected with, or recovered from COVID-19. The samples were drawn from the first 160 participants of the ongoing ImmuneRACE study and from 1,254 subjects provided by 6 global collaborators. Where available, HLA class I and class II types were taken from metadata supplied by the sample provider and were not determined by assay-based typing.

The study at large found these results: The amount of clinical and demographic metadata varied by source and participant and was provided uncurated.

The immunoSEQ Assay, a bias-controlled multiplex PCR, was used to amplify TCRbeta CDR3 regions from genomic DNA. Per the source publication's procedure: The number of nucleated cells in each sample was estimated by amplification of reference gene primers within the assay. To quantify the absolute abundance of each unique TCRbeta CDR3 rearrangement, sequence reads were collapsed and filtered. For each sample, productive Simpson clonality was calculated as the square root of Simpson's diversity index across productive rearrangements. TCRdb obtained this table from immuneACCESS and retained in-frame rearrangements with V and J assigned. These tables miss some clones; where compared with another copy, unresolved V genes account for less than half of the shortfall, and the remainder is unexplained. V and J calls and clone size are given by that table; D and trimming were obtained from the DNA. The table for this sample lists around 130,000 clones; approximately 84% of them were counted only once. The ten largest clones capture approximately 18% of the sample.

The TCR sequence derives from a woman of 80 years or more with acute or convalescent COVID-19. Sequencing was done on a sample of peripheral blood. The sequence is built from TRBV7-2 and TRBJ1-5; TRBD1 is possibly the D segment (5 matching bases). This receptor has the CDR3 CASSLDWTHNQPQHF. The sequenced DNA: TGTGCCAGCAGCTTAGATTGGACACATAATCAGCCCCAGCATTTT. Outside the CDR3, residues come from the reference TRBV7-2 and TRBJ1-5 proteins, so the full variable domain is: GAGVSQSPSNKVTEKGKDVELRCDPISGHTALYWYRQSLGQGLEFLIYFQGNSAPDKSGLPSDRFSAERTGGSVSTLTIQRTQQEDSAVYLCASSLDWTHNQPQHFGDGTRLSIL.